Listed here are 32 T cell receptor beta chains from one sample, sequenced in a study of blood T cell repertoires in COVID-19. This table comes from immunoSEQ multiplex PCR, and its TCRdb copy is limited to in-frame clones, with some not included. The repertoire holds 200,000 to 250,000 clones, around 90% seen once, with less than 0.9% in the top ten. Specimen: PBMCs or T cells enriched from blood (not recorded which). The source of these receptors is a man in his fifties who had been exposed to COVID-19.

In this sample, this clone turned up once. CDR3 in DNA: TGTGCCAGCAGTGACAGGACAGCCGCTGGAGAGCAGTACGTC. Its translation: CASSDRTAAGEQYV. The rearrangement uses TRBV2 and TRBJ2-7; D may be TRBD1 (6 bases). Trimming cost V 3 bases and J 7 bases, with 16 bases left between them. The CDR3 spans 14 residues. The germline gives CDR1 SNHLY, CDR2 FYNNEI.

The chain employs TRBV5-1 and TRBJ1-6; 11 positions match TRBD1. Per the germline V gene, CDR1 is SGHRS and CDR2 is YFSETQ. This CDR3 region has 17 residues. J gave up 1 base and V 4 bases, and 4 bases lay outside the gene matches. The CDR3 region is CASSTGQGASYNSPLHF. The CDR3 DNA reads as TGCGCCAGCAGCACCGGACAGGGGGCTTCCTATAATTCACCCCTCCACTTT.

The gene calls are TRBV6-5 and TRBJ2-2; 7 nucleotides line up with TRBD2. The V gene end was trimmed by 2 bases and the J gene end by 6 bases; junction bases not matched to a gene: 6. Per the germline V gene, CDR1 is MNHEY and CDR2 is SVGAGI. The CDR3 length is 15 residues. CDR3 DNA sequence: TGTGCCAGCAGTTACGCCGGACTAGTTCCCGGGGAGCTGTTTTTT. Translated: CASSYAGLVPGELFF.

In nucleotides, the CDR3 is TGCGCCAGCAGCTTAGCCAGGGGCGAAAGCGGGGAGCTGTTTTTT. Protein sequence: CASSLARGESGELFF. The genes are TRBV5-1 and TRBJ2-2, with D perhaps TRBD1 (6 bases). Trimming removed 2 bases at V and 7 bases at J, with 15 bases between. Germline CDR1 SGHRS, CDR2 YFSETQ. The CDR3 extends over 15 amino acids.

The chain carries TRBV29-1 and TRBJ2-7; tentatively, D is TRBD2 (5 bases). V dropped 6 bases and J dropped 4 bases, with 13 bases sitting between them. Germline assignment: CDR1 SQVTM and CDR2 ANQGSEA. CDR3 length: 12 residues. The CDR3 loop reads CSVPGSGYEQYF. The CDR3 DNA reads TGCAGCGTACCCGGGTCGGGGTACGAGCAGTACTTC.

V gene TRBV11-3 combines with J gene TRBJ2-1; 15 nucleotides align to TRBD2. This CDR3 has 16 amino acids. After removal of 5 bases from V and 7 bases from J, the junction contained 6 bases not matched to a gene. The germline V gene encodes CDR1 SGHNT and CDR2 YENEEA. The CDR3 region has the DNA TGTGCCAGCAGCCCCGGGACTAGCGGGAGGCTTAATGAGCAGTTCTTC. It is translated as CASSPGTSGRLNEQFF. Variable domain in full (rest from reference TRBV11-3 and TRBJ2-1): EAGVVQSPRYKIIEKKQPVAFWCNPISGHNTLYWYLQNLGQGPELLIRYENEEAVDDSQLPKDRFSAERLKGVDSTLKIQPAELGDSAVYLCASSPGTSGRLNEQFFGPGTRLTVL.

The V call is TRBV6-1, the J call TRBJ1-6; D unclear. Trimming took off 2 bases at V and 2 bases at J, with 10 bases between the two ends. CDR1 is MNHNS and CDR2 is SASEGT in the germline V gene. The CDR3 spans 16 residues. CDR3 bases: TGTGCCAGCAGTGAATTATGGGAGGCCTATAATTCACCCCTCCACTTT. It specifies CASSELWEAYNSPLHF.

This clone has only one observation. The genes are TRBV30 and TRBJ1-5, with 11 positions matching TRBD1. The CDR3 length is 14 residues. Germline V CDR1 and CDR2: GTSNPN, SVGIG (reference sequence). V lost 8 bases and J lost 3; bases outside the gene matches: 6. The DNA of the CDR3 is TGTGCCATGGACAGGGGGCTTAACAATCAGCCCCAGCATTTT. The encoded protein is CAMDRGLNNQPQHF.

This rearrangement joins TRBV19 to TRBJ1-1; D gene uncertain. The CDR3 runs to 12 residues. V lost 5 bases and J lost 3, with 7 bases in between. CDR1 is LNHDA and CDR2 is SQIVND in the germline V gene (reference sequence). In nucleotides, the CDR3 is TGTGCCAGTAGTCCCAGTTACACTGAAGCTTTCTTT. Translated: CASSPSYTEAFF.

The CDR3 is CASNRLQETQYF. As DNA, the CDR3 is TGTGCCAGCAACAGGCTCCAAGAGACCCAGTACTTC. This chain links TRBV28 with TRBJ2-5, with D perhaps TRBD1 (5 bases). The V gene lost 7 bases and the J gene lost 1 base, with 7 bases spanning the gap. This CDR3 is built from 12 residues. CDR1 is MDHEN, CDR2 SYDVKM, per germline.

The CDR3 sequence is CATSDSGGGVYGYTF. The CDR3 coding sequence is TGTGCCACCAGTGACTCAGGGGGCGGGGTCTATGGCTACACCTTC. This rearrangement joins TRBV24-1 to TRBJ1-2; 8 nucleotides match TRBD1. The V gene's germline CDR1 is KGHDR and CDR2 SFDVKD. The V and J ends lost 4 bases and 4 bases, in that order; junction bases with no gene match: 7. This CDR3 contains 15 residues.

V usage is TRBV7-9 and J usage is TRBJ1-6, with 7 bases matching TRBD1. The CDR3 totals 17 residues. V was pared by 0 bases and J by 3 bases, with 5 bases of the junction left unmatched. CDR1 SEHNR and CDR2 FQNEAQ come from the germline V gene (reference sequence). CDR3 residues: CASSLAGTELYNSPLHF. CDR3 DNA sequence: TGTGCCAGCAGCTTAGCAGGGACAGAACTCTATAATTCACCCCTCCACTTT.

The V and J genes are TRBV10-1 and TRBJ1-1; possible D gene TRBD1, 6 bases. The germline V gene has CDR1 WNHNN and CDR2 SYGVQD (reference sequence). CDR3 length: 13 amino acids. The ends were cut back, 6 bases at V and 1 base at J, with 9 bases in the middle. The CDR3 DNA is TGCGCCAGCAGCGGACAGTGGAACACTGAAGCTTTCTTT. Translating gives CASSGQWNTEAFF.

The chain recombines TRBV11-3 with TRBJ2-1; the D is unclear. Germline assignment: CDR1 SGHNT and CDR2 YENEEA. The CDR3 sequence is 14 residues long. The ends were cut back, 5 bases at V and 8 bases at J, with 16 bases in the middle. The CDR3 loop reads CASSGRVYGDEQFF. DNA for the CDR3: TGTGCCAGCAGCGGCCGGGTTTACGGTGATGAGCAGTTCTTC.

The chain couples TRBV7-3 to TRBJ2-4; D is unresolved. Between the trimmed V and J ends, which lost 6 bases and 9 bases, there was a span of 12 bases. The CDR3 is made up of 12 amino acids. The germline gives CDR1 SGHTA, CDR2 FQGTGA. The CDR3 is CASSGATSIQYF. For the CDR3, the DNA is TGTGCCAGCAGTGGTGCTACGTCCATTCAGTACTTC.

J is TRBJ2-3 and V is TRBV2; D perhaps matches TRBD2 (6 bases). CDR3 length: 16 amino acids. Trimming took off 6 bases at V and 2 bases at J, with 18 bases between the two ends. The V gene's germline CDR1 is SNHLY and CDR2 FYNNEI. The CDR3 loop reads CASRGDGGAHTDTQYF. The CDR3 DNA reads as TGTGCCAGCAGGGGGGATGGCGGGGCCCACACAGATACGCAGTATTTT.

The chain carries TRBV6-1 and TRBJ1-4; D not certain. CDR3 length: 15 amino acids. Trimming took off 3 bases at V and 8 bases at J, with 16 bases between the two ends. In germline, CDR1 is MNHNS, CDR2 SASEGT. The CDR3 region has the DNA TGTGCCAGCAGTGATCTCGTGAGGGATTGGGAAAAACTGTTTTTT. Translation: CASSDLVRDWEKLFF.

The gene calls are TRBV4-2 and TRBJ2-2; 10 bases align to TRBD2. Trimming cost V 2 bases and J 2 bases; bases outside gene matches: 2. The CDR3 totals 16 residues. Germline V CDR1 and CDR2: LGHNA, YNFKEQ. CDR3 residues: CASSQRTSGNTGELFF. The CDR3 nucleotides read TGTGCCAGCAGCCAAAGGACTAGCGGTAACACCGGGGAGCTGTTTTTT.

The chain recombines TRBV5-1 with TRBJ1-3; no reliable D call. The V gene's germline CDR1 is SGHRS and CDR2 YFSETQ. V was clipped by 0 bases and J by 2 bases, with 12 bases between them. The CDR3 contains 16 residues. The CDR3 DNA reads as TGCGCCAGCAGCTTGGCCCCGGGAGAAGCTGGAAACACCATATATTTT. This codes for CASSLAPGEAGNTIYF. The variable domain in full, completed from reference TRBV5-1 and TRBJ1-3, reads KAGVTQTPRYLIKTRGQQVTLSCSPISGHRSVSWYQQTPGQGLQFLFEYFSETQRNKGNFPGRFSGRQFSNSRSEMNVSTLELGDSALYLCASSLAPGEAGNTIYFGEGSWLTVV.

The sample holds one count of this clone. The V and J genes are TRBV25-1 and TRBJ1-6; maybe TRBD1 (5 bases). The V end was cut by 2 bases, the J end by 8 bases, with 13 bases between. CDR1 MGHDK and CDR2 SYGVNS come from the germline V gene. CDR3 length: 15 amino acids. The CDR3 DNA reads as TGTGCCAGCAGTGAAGGGCGGACAAGATATTCACCCCTCCACTTT. It translates to CASSEGRTRYSPLHF.

The gene calls are TRBV27 and TRBJ2-1, with 9 bases fitting TRBD1. Germline V gene sequence: CDR1 MNHEY, CDR2 SMNVEV (reference sequence). The length of the CDR3 is 20 residues. Trimming took 5 bases from V and 0 from J; bases not matched to a gene: 17. CDR3 loop: CASSPDRGSPKGSSYNEQFF. DNA for the CDR3: TGTGCCAGCAGTCCCGACAGGGGGAGTCCCAAGGGAAGCTCCTACAATGAGCAGTTCTTC.

The gene calls are TRBV4-1 and TRBJ1-5, with D perhaps matching TRBD1 (5 bases). This CDR3 has 15 residues. Germline V lookup: CDR1 MGHRA, CDR2 YSYEKL. Trimming stripped 2 bases from V and 1 base from J, with 9 bases between. CDR3 nucleotides: TGCGCCAGCAGCCAACCGACAGAAAGCAATCAGCCCCAGCATTTT. It specifies CASSQPTESNQPQHF.

This chain links TRBV11-3 with TRBJ2-3; the D gene is possibly TRBD2 (5 bases). Germline assignment: CDR1 SGHNT and CDR2 YENEEA. This CDR3 spans 13 amino acids. V was trimmed by 5 bases and J by 4 bases, leaving 10 bases between them. CDR3 DNA sequence: TGTGCCAGCAGCCCCGGGGTAGCAGATACGCAGTATTTT. It yields the protein CASSPGVADTQYF.

The rearrangement uses TRBV30 and TRBJ2-7; no clear D. The V end lost 1 base, the J end lost 6 bases, and 10 bases lay between the germline ends. Germline V CDR1 and CDR2: GTSNPN, SVGIG (reference sequence). The CDR3 totals 12 residues. CDR3 sequence: CAWSAQFSEQYF. The CDR3 region has the DNA TGTGCCTGGAGTGCTCAGTTCTCCGAGCAGTACTTC.

The V gene is TRBV19, the J gene TRBJ1-2, with unresolved D. The CDR3 totals 10 residues. CDR1 is LNHDA, CDR2 SQIVND, per germline (reference sequence). V shed 8 bases and J shed 1 base, with 2 bases lying between them. The CDR3, as DNA: TGTGCCAGTTATAACTATGGCTACACCTTC. Protein product: CASYNYGYTF.

The chain links TRBV28 to TRBJ1-2; D may be TRBD1 (6 bases). Germline V CDR1 and CDR2: MDHEN, SYDVKM. Between the trimmed V and J ends, which lost 6 bases and 5 bases, there was a span of 16 bases. This CDR3 is built from 14 residues. The DNA of the CDR3 is TGTGCCAGCAGGTGGGGGCGACTGGGGTATGGCTACACCTTC. It encodes CASRWGRLGYGYTF.

The chain carries TRBV4-1 and TRBJ2-1; 11 bases fit TRBD1. The CDR3 has 15 amino acids. J was trimmed by 5 bases and V by 4 bases; bases with no gene match: 4. The V gene's germline CDR1 is MGHRA and CDR2 YSYEKL. The CDR3 nucleotides are TGCGCCAGCAGCCTAGGACAGGGGGCGAACAATGAGCAGTTCTTC. Encoded protein: CASSLGQGANNEQFF.

This clone is a singleton in its sample. The chain recombines TRBV6-5 with TRBJ1-2; D perhaps matches TRBD1 (6 bases). Germline lookup yields CDR1 MNHEY and CDR2 SVGAGI. V lost 8 bases and J 4 bases, leaving 14 bases between the germline ends. The CDR3 is made up of 13 amino acids. The CDR3: CASLGAGFYGYTF. The DNA of the CDR3 is TGTGCCAGCTTGGGGGCAGGTTTCTATGGCTACACCTTC.

The J gene is TRBJ1-4, the V gene TRBV5-4; D ambiguous. Looked up from germline, CDR1 is SGHNT and CDR2 is YYREEE (reference sequence). The CDR3 totals 15 residues. V lost 3 bases and J lost 4, with 13 bases in between. The CDR3 DNA sequence: TGTGCCAGCAGCTCGACCGGCCAGGATAATGAAAAACTGTTTTTT. This encodes CASSSTGQDNEKLFF.

The gene calls are TRBV7-9 and TRBJ2-2; unclear D gene. Germline V gene data show CDR1 as SEHNR and CDR2 as FQNEAQ (reference sequence). The CDR3 loop spans 14 amino acids. Trimming shortened V by 4 bases and J by 1 base, and 7 bases separated the two germline ends. CDR3 region: CASSSTRNTGELFF. For the CDR3, the DNA is TGTGCCAGCAGCTCGACAAGGAACACCGGGGAGCTGTTTTTT.

The V call is TRBV27, the J call TRBJ1-1, with TRBD1 as a possible D gene (6 bases). CDR1 is MNHEY, CDR2 SMNVEV, per germline (reference sequence). V was pared by 5 bases and J by 0 bases, with 13 bases between. CDR3 length: 15 residues. CDR3 in DNA: TGTGCCAGCAGTCCAGGACAGATCATGAACACTGAAGCTTTCTTT. This gives the protein CASSPGQIMNTEAFF.

This sequence joins TRBV9 and TRBJ2-2; D ambiguous. CDR1 and CDR2 from the germline V gene are SGDLS and YYNGEE. The CDR3 is 16 amino acids. V was shortened by 0 bases and J by 5 bases, with 14 bases between the two germline ends. For the CDR3, the DNA is TGTGCCAGCAGCGTAGTTGGCACGACTGGTACCGGGGAGCTGTTTTTT. Its protein is CASSVVGTTGTGELFF.